A selection of T cell receptor beta chains follows, all from one sample in a study of blood T cell repertoires in COVID-19. Clones were read by immunoSEQ multiplex PCR, and TCRdb kept only the in-frame ones, dropping some. Of under 300,000 clones listed, around 90% are singletons. Material: peripheral blood. These receptors all stem from a woman aged 25-40 years with acute or convalescent COVID-19. The CDR3 runs from the conserved cysteine through the conserved F or W. The D gene is left open where the match is weak. Rows may omit the clone size; those that give it use once, few, many or a size class.

cdr3_nt | cdr3_aa | j_call | v_call | clone_size | d_call
TGTGCCAGCAGCTCTCAGGTTTTCGGCTATGGCTACACCTTC | CASSSQVFGYGYTF | TRBJ1-2 | TRBV7-9 | NA | NA
TGTGCCAGCAGCGGCCTCCGGGGATATCGAAACACCATATATTTT | CASSGLRGYRNTIYF | TRBJ1-3 | TRBV11-2 | NA | NA
TGTGCCTGGAGTAGGGGGAATGCCTACAATGAGCAGTTCTTC | CAWSRGNAYNEQFF | TRBJ2-1 | TRBV30 | once | NA
TGTGCCATCAACAGACAGGGGACAGATACGCAGTATTTT | CAINRQGTDTQYF | TRBJ2-3 | TRBV10-3 | NA | TRBD1
TGTGCCAGCAGTGGTCTACTTAGCTCCTACGAGCAGTACTTC | CASSGLLSSYEQYF | TRBJ2-7 | TRBV6-2/TRBV6-3 | NA | NA
TGTGCCAGCAGTTCAGGGTATAATCAGCCCCAGCATTTT | CASSSGYNQPQHF | TRBJ1-5 | TRBV6-5 | NA | NA
TGTGCCAGCAGCGTCAGGGGGAGGCTATCTGGAAACACCATATATTTT | CASSVRGRLSGNTIYF | TRBJ1-3 | TRBV11-3 | NA | TRBD1
TGCGCCAGCAGCCAAGTGAGTGAAAAACTGTTTTTT | CASSQVSEKLFF | TRBJ1-4 | TRBV4-1 | once | NA
TGTGCCAGCAGCACTGGGACTAGCGGGAGACTGTACAATGAGCAGTTCTTC | CASSTGTSGRLYNEQFF | TRBJ2-1 | TRBV7-3 | NA | TRBD2
TGCAGTGCCAGTAGCGGGAACGCAGATACGCAGTATTTT | CSASSGNADTQYF | TRBJ2-3 | TRBV20-1 | NA | TRBD2
TGTGCCAGCAGTTCCACCGCGGAAGCTTTCTTT | CASSSTAEAFF | TRBJ1-1 | TRBV6-5 | NA | NA
TGTGCCAGCAGTCACAGGGGGCCCGGGGAGCTGTTTTTT | CASSHRGPGELFF | TRBJ2-2 | TRBV7-3 | NA | TRBD1
TGTGCCAGCTCACCACCTCTGGGAGTTTCCTACAATGAGCAGTTCTTC | CASSPPLGVSYNEQFF | TRBJ2-1 | TRBV18 | NA | NA
TGTGCCAGCAGTGTGGCGGGGAGCTCCTACAATGAGCAGTTCTTC | CASSVAGSSYNEQFF | TRBJ2-1 | TRBV6-4 | NA | NA
TGTGCCAGCATCGGGGAGGGACAGGGGGCTATAGATACGCAGTATTTT | CASIGEGQGAIDTQYF | TRBJ2-3 | TRBV5-6 | NA | TRBD1
TGTGCCAGCAGCGTTCCGGGTGACTATGGCTACACCTTC | CASSVPGDYGYTF | TRBJ1-2 | TRBV5-4 | NA | NA
TGTGCCAGCAGCCAGGCGGGACAGACCCAAGAGACCCAGTACTTC | CASSQAGQTQETQYF | TRBJ2-5 | TRBV11-1 | NA | NA
TGCAGCGGGATAGGACAGTACGAGCAGTACTTC | CSGIGQYEQYF | TRBJ2-7 | TRBV29-1 | NA | NA
TGTGCCAGTAGTATAGATAGTGGCGGGATGGAGTACAATGAGCAGTTCTTC | CASSIDSGGMEYNEQFF | TRBJ2-1 | TRBV19 | NA | NA
TGTGCCAGCAGACCCGACCGGAGGGAGACCCAGTACTTC | CASRPDRRETQYF | TRBJ2-5 | TRBV25-1 | NA | NA
TGTGCCAGCAGCTCCTGGGGGGGTGGAGGGGATGAGCAGTTCTTC | CASSSWGGGGDEQFF | TRBJ2-1 | TRBV11-2 | NA | TRBD2
TGTCCCCGCCGCGCGGGCGGGGCGGGAGGGGTCCACGAGCAGTACTTC | CPRRAGGAGGVHEQYF | TRBJ2-7 | TRBV9 | NA | TRBD2
TGTGCCAGCAGCATACGTCAGGGAAATGGCTACACCTTC | CASSIRQGNGYTF | TRBJ1-2 | TRBV7-9 | NA | NA
TGCAGCGTGGCCAACAGTTTGGCTAATGAAAAACTGTTTTTT | CSVANSLANEKLFF | TRBJ1-4 | TRBV29-1 | NA | NA